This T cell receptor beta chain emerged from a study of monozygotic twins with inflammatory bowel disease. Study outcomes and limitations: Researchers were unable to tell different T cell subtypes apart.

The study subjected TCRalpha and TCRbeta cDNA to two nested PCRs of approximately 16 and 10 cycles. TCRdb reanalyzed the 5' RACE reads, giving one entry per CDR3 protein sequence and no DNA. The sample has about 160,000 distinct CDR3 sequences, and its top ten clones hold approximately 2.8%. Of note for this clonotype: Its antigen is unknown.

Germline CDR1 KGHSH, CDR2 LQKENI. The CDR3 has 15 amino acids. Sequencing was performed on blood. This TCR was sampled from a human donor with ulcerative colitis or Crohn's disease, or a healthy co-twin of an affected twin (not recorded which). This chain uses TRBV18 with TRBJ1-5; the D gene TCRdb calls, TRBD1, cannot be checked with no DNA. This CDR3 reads CASSLAGGANQPQHF.